This T cell receptor beta chain was sequenced during a study of blood T cell repertoires in COVID-19. On the study more broadly: Spain, Italy and the United States supplied samples that represented acute and convalescent COVID-19. The cDNA or gDNA used as material had been derived from T cells, B-cell-depleted T cells, or PBMCs.

V was shortened by 1 base and J by 2 bases, with 12 bases between the two germline ends. The CDR3 runs 15 residues. From germline, CDR1 is LGHNA and CDR2 YNFKEQ. Original processing notes: Nucleated cell number was recorded as an estimate derived from reference gene primer amplification. Produced via immunoSEQ multiplex PCR; TCRdb's table is partial and in-frame only. V, J and clone size reflect that table, while D and trimming were determined from the DNA. The sample has approximately 250,000 clones, about 88% seen once. The origin of this receptor is a man aged 25 to 40 with active or convalescent COVID-19. Source material: peripheral blood. The chain employs TRBV4-2 and TRBJ2-7, with D perhaps TRBD2 (6 bases). This CDR3 is CASSQAGTGPYEQYF. The CDR3 nucleotides read TGTGCCAGCAGCCAAGCCGGGACTGGGCCCTACGAGCAGTACTTC.